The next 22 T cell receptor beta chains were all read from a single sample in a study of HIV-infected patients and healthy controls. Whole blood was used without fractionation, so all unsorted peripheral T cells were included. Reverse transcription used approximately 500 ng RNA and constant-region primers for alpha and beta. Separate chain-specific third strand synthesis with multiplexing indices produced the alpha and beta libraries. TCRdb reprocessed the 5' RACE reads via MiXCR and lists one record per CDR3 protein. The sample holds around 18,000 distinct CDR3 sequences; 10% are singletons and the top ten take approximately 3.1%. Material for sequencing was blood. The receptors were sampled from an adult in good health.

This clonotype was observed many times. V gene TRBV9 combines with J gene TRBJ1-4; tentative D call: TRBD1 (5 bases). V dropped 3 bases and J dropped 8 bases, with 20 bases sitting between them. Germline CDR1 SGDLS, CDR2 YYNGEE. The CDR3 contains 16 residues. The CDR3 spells CASSAGPAAIREKLFF. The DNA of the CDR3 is TGTGCCAGCAGCGCGGGACCAGCAGCGATTAGGGAAAAACTGTTTTTT.

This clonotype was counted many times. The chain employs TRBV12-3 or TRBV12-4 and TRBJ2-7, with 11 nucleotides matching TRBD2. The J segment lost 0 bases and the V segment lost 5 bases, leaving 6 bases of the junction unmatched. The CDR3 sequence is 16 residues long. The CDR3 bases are TGTGCCAGCAGTCTTGGGACTAGCGGTGCCTCCTACGAGCAGTACTTC. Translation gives CASSLGTSGASYEQYF.

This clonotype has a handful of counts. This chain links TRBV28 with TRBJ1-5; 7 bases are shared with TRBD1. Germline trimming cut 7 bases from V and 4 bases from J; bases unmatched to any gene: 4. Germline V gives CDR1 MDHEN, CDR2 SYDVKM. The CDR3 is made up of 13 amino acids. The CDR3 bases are TGTGCCAGCAACCGACAGGGAAATCAGCCCCAGCATTTT. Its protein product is CASNRQGNQPQHF.

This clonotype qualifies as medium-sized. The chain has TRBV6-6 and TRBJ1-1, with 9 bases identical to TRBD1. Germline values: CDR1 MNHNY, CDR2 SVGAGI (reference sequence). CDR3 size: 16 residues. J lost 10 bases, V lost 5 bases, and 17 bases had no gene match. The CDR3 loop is CASSGGQDRGGGVAFF. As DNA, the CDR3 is TGTGCCAGCAGTGGGGGTCAGGACAGGGGAGGTGGGGTAGCTTTCTTT.

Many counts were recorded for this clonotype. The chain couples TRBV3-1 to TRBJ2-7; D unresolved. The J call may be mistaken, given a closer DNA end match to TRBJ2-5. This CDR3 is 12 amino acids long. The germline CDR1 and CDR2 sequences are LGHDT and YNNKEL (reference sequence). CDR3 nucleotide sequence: TGTGCCAGCAGCCAAGACGTGGGGACCCAGTACTTC. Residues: CASSQDVGTQYF.

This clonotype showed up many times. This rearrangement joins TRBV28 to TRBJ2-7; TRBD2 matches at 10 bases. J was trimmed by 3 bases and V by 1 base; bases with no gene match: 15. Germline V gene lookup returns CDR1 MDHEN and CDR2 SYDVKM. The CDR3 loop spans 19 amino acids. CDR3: CASSLSGLAAQEVHYEQYF. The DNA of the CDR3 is TGTGCCAGCAGTTTATCAGGACTAGCGGCACAAGAAGTCCACTACGAGCAGTACTTC.

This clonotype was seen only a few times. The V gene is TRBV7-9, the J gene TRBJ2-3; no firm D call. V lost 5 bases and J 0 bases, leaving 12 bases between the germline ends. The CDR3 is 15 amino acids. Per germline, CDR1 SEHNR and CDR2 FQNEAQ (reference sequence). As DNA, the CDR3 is TGTGCCAGCAGCCCCCGCACTCCTAGCACAGATACGCAGTATTTT. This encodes CASSPRTPSTDTQYF.

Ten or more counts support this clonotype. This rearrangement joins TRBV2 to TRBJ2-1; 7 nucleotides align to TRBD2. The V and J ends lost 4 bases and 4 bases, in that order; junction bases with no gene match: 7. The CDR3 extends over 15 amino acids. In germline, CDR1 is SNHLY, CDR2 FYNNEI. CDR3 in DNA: TGTGCCAGCAGTGTAACCCCTAGCGGTTACAATGAGCAGTTCTTC. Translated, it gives CASSVTPSGYNEQFF.

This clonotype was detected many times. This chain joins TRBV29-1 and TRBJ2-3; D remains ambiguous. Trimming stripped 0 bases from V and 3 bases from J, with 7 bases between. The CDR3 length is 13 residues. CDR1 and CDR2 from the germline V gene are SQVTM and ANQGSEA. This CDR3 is CSVEDLRTDTQYF. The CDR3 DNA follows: TGCAGCGTTGAAGATTTAAGGACAGATACGCAGTATTTT.

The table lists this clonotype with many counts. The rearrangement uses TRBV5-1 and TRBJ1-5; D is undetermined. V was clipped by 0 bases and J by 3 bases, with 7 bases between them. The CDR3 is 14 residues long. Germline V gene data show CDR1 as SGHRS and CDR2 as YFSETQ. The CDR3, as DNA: TGCGCCAGCAGCTTGGATGTAAACAATCAGCCCCAGCATTTT. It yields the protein CASSLDVNNQPQHF.

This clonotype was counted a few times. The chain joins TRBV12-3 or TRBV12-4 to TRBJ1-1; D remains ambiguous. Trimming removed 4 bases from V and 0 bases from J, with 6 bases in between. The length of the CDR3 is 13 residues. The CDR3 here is CASSSHMNTEAFF. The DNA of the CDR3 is TGTGCCAGCAGTTCGCACATGAACACTGAAGCTTTCTTT.

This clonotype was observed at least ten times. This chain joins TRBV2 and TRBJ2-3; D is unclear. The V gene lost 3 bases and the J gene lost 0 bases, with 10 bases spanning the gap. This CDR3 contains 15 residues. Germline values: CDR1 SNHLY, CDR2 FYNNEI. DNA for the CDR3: TGTGCCAGCAGTGATCCCCTGGGAAGCACAGATACGCAGTATTTT. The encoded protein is CASSDPLGSTDTQYF.

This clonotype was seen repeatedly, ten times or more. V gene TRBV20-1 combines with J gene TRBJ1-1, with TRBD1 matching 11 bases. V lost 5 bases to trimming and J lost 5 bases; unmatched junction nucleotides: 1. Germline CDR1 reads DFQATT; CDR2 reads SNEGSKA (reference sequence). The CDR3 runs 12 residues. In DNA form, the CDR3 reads TGCAGTGCTGGACAGGGGGCAACTGAAGCTTTCTTT. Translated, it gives CSAGQGATEAFF.

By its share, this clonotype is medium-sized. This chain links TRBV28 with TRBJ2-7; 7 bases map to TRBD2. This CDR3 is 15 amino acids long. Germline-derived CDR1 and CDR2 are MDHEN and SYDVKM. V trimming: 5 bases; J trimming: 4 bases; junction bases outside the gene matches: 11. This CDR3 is CASSLPRGGEYEQYF. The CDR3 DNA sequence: TGTGCCAGCAGTCTCCCCCGGGGAGGGGAGTACGAGCAGTACTTC.

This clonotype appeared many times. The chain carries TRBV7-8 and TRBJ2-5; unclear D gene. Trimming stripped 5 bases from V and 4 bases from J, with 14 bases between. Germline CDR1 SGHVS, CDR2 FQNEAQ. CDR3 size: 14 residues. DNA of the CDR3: TGTGCCAGCAGCCCCCCTGCGGCCAGAGAGACCCAGTACTTC. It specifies CASSPPAARETQYF.

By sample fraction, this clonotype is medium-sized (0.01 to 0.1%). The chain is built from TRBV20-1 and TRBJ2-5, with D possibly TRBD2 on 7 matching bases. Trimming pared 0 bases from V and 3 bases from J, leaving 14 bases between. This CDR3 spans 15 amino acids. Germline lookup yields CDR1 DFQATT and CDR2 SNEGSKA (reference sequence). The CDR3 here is CSAREARGGKETQYF. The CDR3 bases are TGCAGTGCTAGAGAAGCGAGGGGGGGCAAAGAGACCCAGTACTTC.

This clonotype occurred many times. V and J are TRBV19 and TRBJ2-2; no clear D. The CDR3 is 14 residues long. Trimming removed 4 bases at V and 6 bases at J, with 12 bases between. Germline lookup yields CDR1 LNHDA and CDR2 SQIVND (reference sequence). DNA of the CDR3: TGTGCCAGTAGTAGCCTCGGATGGGCCGGGGAGCTGTTTTTT. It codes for CASSSLGWAGELFF.

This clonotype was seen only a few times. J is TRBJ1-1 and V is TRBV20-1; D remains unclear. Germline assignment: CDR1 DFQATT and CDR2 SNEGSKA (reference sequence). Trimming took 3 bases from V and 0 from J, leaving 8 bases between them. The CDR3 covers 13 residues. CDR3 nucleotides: TGCAGTGCTAGGTGGGGAATGAACACTGAAGCTTTCTTT. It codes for CSARWGMNTEAFF.

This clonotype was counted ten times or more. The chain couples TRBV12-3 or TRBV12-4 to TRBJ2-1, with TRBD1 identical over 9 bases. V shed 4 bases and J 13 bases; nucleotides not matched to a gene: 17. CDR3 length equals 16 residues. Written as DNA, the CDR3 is TGTGCCAGCAGTTCCCTACCCGACAGGGGGATGCTAGCCCAGTTCTTC. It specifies CASSSLPDRGMLAQFF.

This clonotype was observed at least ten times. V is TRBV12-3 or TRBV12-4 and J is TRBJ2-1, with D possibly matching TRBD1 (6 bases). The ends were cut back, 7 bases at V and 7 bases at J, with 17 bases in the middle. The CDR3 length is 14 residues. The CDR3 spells CASILTAGVNEQFF. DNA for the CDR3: TGTGCCAGCATCCTCACCGCAGGGGTAAATGAGCAGTTCTTC.

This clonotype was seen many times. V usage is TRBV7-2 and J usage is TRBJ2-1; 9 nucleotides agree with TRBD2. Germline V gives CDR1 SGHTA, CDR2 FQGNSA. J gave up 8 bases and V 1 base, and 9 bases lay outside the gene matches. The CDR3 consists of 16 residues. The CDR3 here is CASSLDWGTSRDEQFF. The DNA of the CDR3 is TGTGCCAGCAGCTTAGATTGGGGGACTAGCCGCGATGAGCAGTTCTTC. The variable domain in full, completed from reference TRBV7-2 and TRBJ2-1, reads GAGVSQSPSNKVTEKGKDVELRCDPISGHTALYWYRQSLGQGLEFLIYFQGNSAPDKSGLPSDRFSAERTGGSVSTLTIQRTQQEDSAVYLCASSLDWGTSRDEQFFGPGTRLTVL.

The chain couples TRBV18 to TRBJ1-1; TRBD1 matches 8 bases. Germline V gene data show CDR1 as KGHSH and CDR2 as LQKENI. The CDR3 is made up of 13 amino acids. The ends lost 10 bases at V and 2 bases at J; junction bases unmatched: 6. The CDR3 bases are TGTGCCACGGGACAGGACCTCAACACTGAAGCTTTCTTT. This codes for CATGQDLNTEAFF. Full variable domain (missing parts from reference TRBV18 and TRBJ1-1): NAGVMQNPRHLVRRRGQEARLRCSPMKGHSHVYWYRQLPEEGLKFMVYLQKENIIDESGMPKERFSAEFPKEGPSILRIQQVVRGDSAAYFCATGQDLNTEAFFGQGTRLTVV.